This entry features one T cell receptor (beta chain) sequence. Using immunoSEQ multiplex PCR, the repertoire was profiled, and TCRdb retains in-frame clones only, with some absent. The sample records tens of thousands of clones, roughly 91% being singletons. The sample belongs to a study of OX40 agonist ivuxolimab in advanced cancers. The receptor's source is an adult with an advanced solid tumor such as melanoma, head and neck, liver or kidney cancer. This specimen was CD4+ or CD8+ T cells sorted from blood, taken in a trial of the OX40 agonist ivuxolimab.

CDR3 in amino acids: CASSEWRWGKMNTEAFF. In DNA, the CDR3 is TGTGCCAGCAGTGAATGGAGGTGGGGGAAAATGAACACTGAAGCTTTCTTT. The gene calls are TRBV6-1 and TRBJ1-1; D is perhaps TRBD1 (5 bases). The CDR3 covers 17 residues. From germline, CDR1 is MNHNS and CDR2 SASEGT. V dropped 2 bases and J dropped 0 bases, with 16 bases sitting between them.